The next 21 T cell receptor beta chains were all read from a single sample in a study of blood T cell repertoires in COVID-19. Assay: immunoSEQ multiplex PCR; the TCRdb copy retains only in-frame clones and omits some. Found here are some 490,000 clones, approximately 86% of them singletons; the top ten hold under 9.5%. Sequenced: PBMCs or T cells enriched from blood (not recorded which). All receptors come from an older woman who had recovered from COVID-19.

The rearrangement links TRBV6-5 to TRBJ1-1; 7 bases agree with TRBD1. The CDR3 is 15 residues long. Trimming removed 5 bases from V and 4 bases from J; junction bases left unmatched: 10. Germline values: CDR1 MNHEY, CDR2 SVGAGI. CDR3 protein: CASSRAGGIGTEAFF. The CDR3 bases are TGTGCCAGCAGTAGGGCAGGGGGAATAGGCACTGAAGCTTTCTTT.

V is TRBV29-1 and J is TRBJ2-2, with D uncertain. The CDR3 length is 11 residues. From germline, CDR1 is SQVTM and CDR2 ANQGSEA. Trimming stripped 4 bases from V and 7 bases from J, with 7 bases between. The CDR3 reads CSVVYSGELFF. In DNA form, the CDR3 reads TGCAGCGTTGTTTATAGCGGGGAGCTGTTTTTT.

The V gene is TRBV5-4, the J gene TRBJ2-2; a possible D gene is TRBD2 (5 bases). The V end was cut by 3 bases, the J end by 6 bases, with 21 bases between. The CDR3 has 17 amino acids. CDR1 and CDR2 (germline): SGHNT, YYREEE (reference sequence). CDR3 region: CASSSKGSGDYAGELFF. As DNA, the CDR3 is TGTGCCAGCAGCTCAAAGGGATCCGGGGATTATGCCGGGGAGCTGTTTTTT.

The rearrangement links TRBV27 to TRBJ1-5; TRBD1 might be the D (6 bases). CDR1 MNHEY and CDR2 SMNVEV come from the germline V gene (reference sequence). V gave up 7 bases and J gave up 3 bases, with 16 bases separating them. The CDR3 contains 15 residues. The CDR3 coding sequence is TGTGCCAGCACTCCGAGGGGGATGGTCAATCAGCCCCAGCATTTT. Translating gives CASTPRGMVNQPQHF.

The rearrangement links TRBV5-6 to TRBJ1-3; 7 positions match TRBD1. Germline V gives CDR1 SGHDT, CDR2 YYEEEE. J gave up 2 bases and V 3 bases, and 2 bases lay outside the gene matches. The CDR3 is 14 amino acids. The CDR3, as DNA: TGTGCCAGCAGCTCGCAGGGGGCTGGAAACACCATATATTTT. This encodes CASSSQGAGNTIYF.

The chain is built from TRBV15 and TRBJ1-2, with D uncertain. The germline gives CDR1 LNHNV, CDR2 YYDKDF (reference sequence). The length of the CDR3 is 12 residues. V lost 1 base to trimming and J lost 8 bases, with 8 bases between them. DNA for the CDR3: TGTGCCACCAGCAGAGGAGGAGGCGGCTACACCTTC. Its protein product is CATSRGGGGYTF.

V is TRBV5-1 and J is TRBJ1-5, with 7 bases aligning to TRBD1. The length of the CDR3 is 15 residues. The V gene's germline CDR1 is SGHRS and CDR2 YFSETQ. The ends lost 1 base at V and 5 bases at J; junction bases unmatched: 6. The CDR3 DNA sequence: TGCGCCAGCAGCTTGCGCACAGGGGCGGATCAGCCCCAGCATTTT. Encoded protein: CASSLRTGADQPQHF.

This clone was picked up one time. V is TRBV30 and J is TRBJ1-2; D remains unclear. V lost 4 bases, J lost 8 bases, and 20 bases lay in between. The CDR3 runs to 14 residues. The germline gives CDR1 GTSNPN, CDR2 SVGIG (reference sequence). The CDR3 nucleotides are TGTGCCTGGATATCGGCGCAGCGAGCTGGGGGCTACACCTTC. Translation gives CAWISAQRAGGYTF.

The V gene is TRBV5-6, the J gene TRBJ1-4; perhaps TRBD1 as D (5 bases). With 3 bases removed from V and 6 bases from J, the gap between germline ends came to 12 bases. The CDR3 loop spans 14 amino acids. CDR1 is SGHDT, CDR2 YYEEEE, per germline. CDR3 DNA: TGTGCCAGCAGCTCCCGGCGGGGGGATGAAAAACTGTTTTTT. It translates to CASSSRRGDEKLFF.

The chain combines TRBV5-1 with TRBJ1-1, with TRBD1 matching over 8 bases. Trimming cost V 4 bases and J 6 bases; bases outside gene matches: 8. Germline V gives CDR1 SGHRS, CDR2 YFSETQ. The CDR3 has 14 residues. The CDR3: CASSQGQGIAEAFF. In DNA form, the CDR3 reads TGCGCCAGCAGCCAAGGACAGGGAATCGCTGAAGCTTTCTTT.

The chain employs TRBV12-5 and TRBJ2-3; D ambiguous. Deletions cut 6 bases from V and 2 bases from J, with 9 bases between. This CDR3 region has 13 residues. The germline V gene has CDR1 LGHNT and CDR2 FRNRAP. CDR3 amino acids: CASGQTLTDTQYF. The DNA for the CDR3 is TGTGCTAGTGGCCAGACTCTCACAGATACGCAGTATTTT.

This chain links TRBV9 with TRBJ2-7, with D unclear. Per the germline V gene, CDR1 is SGDLS and CDR2 is YYNGEE. The CDR3 runs to 13 residues. Between the trimmed V and J ends, which lost 4 bases and 7 bases, there was a span of 15 bases. The CDR3 here is CASSSSPTREQYV. The DNA for the CDR3 is TGTGCCAGCAGCTCCTCCCCAACTCGAGAGCAGTACGTC.

The rearrangement uses TRBV6-5 and TRBJ1-2; TRBD1 might be the D (6 bases). Deletions cut 6 bases from V and 3 bases from J, with 14 bases between. Germline CDR1 MNHEY, CDR2 SVGAGI. The CDR3 contains 14 residues. The CDR3, as DNA: TGTGCCAGCAGGCCAACAGGGCTTGACTATGGCTACACCTTC. It specifies CASRPTGLDYGYTF.

CDR3 nucleotide sequence: TGTGCCAGCAGTTTATCCGGGACAGTCTCTGGGGCCAACGTCCTGACTTTC. This sequence encodes CASSLSGTVSGANVLTF. The J gene is TRBJ2-6, the V gene TRBV27; TRBD1 matches at 7 bases. The trim removed 0 bases at V and 0 bases at J, leaving 2 bases unmatched. The CDR3 spans 17 residues. Germline V gives CDR1 MNHEY, CDR2 SMNVEV (reference sequence).

The chain uses TRBV5-1 and TRBJ2-7; TRBD2 matches at 7 bases. Germline V gene lookup returns CDR1 SGHRS and CDR2 YFSETQ. The CDR3 has 13 amino acids. V shed 4 bases and J 6 bases; nucleotides not matched to a gene: 7. The CDR3 is CASSLGGMAEQYF. Written as DNA, the CDR3 is TGCGCCAGCAGCCTCGGGGGGATGGCCGAGCAGTACTTC.

The chain carries TRBV5-4 and TRBJ2-1, with 13 nucleotides matching TRBD2. The CDR3 extends over 15 amino acids. From germline, CDR1 is SGHNT and CDR2 YYREEE (reference sequence). With 1 base clipped from V and 10 bases from J, the junction kept 5 bases outside the gene matches. CDR3: CASSLYTSGGDEQFF. CDR3 nucleotides: TGTGCCAGCAGCTTGTATACTAGCGGGGGGGACGAGCAGTTCTTC.

About this clone: Other DNA sequences in this sample translate to the same CDR3. The chain uses TRBV30 and TRBJ2-1, with 12 positions matching TRBD2. The CDR3 covers 15 residues. The V segment lost 0 bases and the J segment 4 bases; nucleotides outside the gene matches: 1. Per the germline V gene, CDR1 is GTSNPN and CDR2 is SVGIG (reference sequence). CDR3 DNA sequence: TGTGCCTGGAGTGTCGGACTAGCGGGGTACAATGAGCAGTTCTTC. Amino acid sequence: CAWSVGLAGYNEQFF.

The chain employs TRBV5-1 and TRBJ1-2; a weak D match, TRBD1 (6 bases). The V and J ends lost 1 base and 2 bases respectively, with 9 bases between them. CDR1 is SGHRS and CDR2 is YFSETQ in the germline V gene. The length of the CDR3 is 14 residues. The CDR3 coding sequence is TGCGCCAGCAGCTTGACCACAGGGAACTATGGCTACACCTTC. It specifies CASSLTTGNYGYTF.

The chain uses TRBV15 and TRBJ1-3, with D possibly being TRBD1 (5 bases). Germline CDR1 and CDR2: LNHNV and YYDKDF (reference sequence). The CDR3 is 15 residues long. Trimming removed 1 base at V and 8 bases at J, with 15 bases between. The DNA for the CDR3 is TGTGCCACCAGCAGAGTAGACAGCCAGGGCCACACCATATATTTT. Translation gives CATSRVDSQGHTIYF. Supplemented by reference TRBV15 and TRBJ1-3, the full variable domain reads DAMVIQNPRYQVTQFGKPVTLSCSQTLNHNVMYWYQQKSSQAPKLLFHYYDKDFNNEADTPDNFQSRRPNTSFCFLDIRSPGLGDTAMYLCATSRVDSQGHTIYFGEGSWLTVV.

The V and J genes are TRBV6-4 and TRBJ1-1, with TRBD1 as a possible D gene (6 bases). The length of the CDR3 is 12 residues. V lost 2 bases and J 11 bases, leaving 12 bases between the germline ends. From germline, CDR1 is MRHNA and CDR2 SNTAGT. The CDR3 nucleotides are TGTGCCAGCAGTGACGGGGGCAGGCGGGCTTTCTTT. As protein: CASSDGGRRAFF.

This chain connects TRBV11-3 to TRBJ1-1, with 7 bases lining up with TRBD1. Trimming cost V 0 bases and J 0 bases; bases outside gene matches: 13. Germline CDR1 SGHNT, CDR2 YENEEA. The CDR3 is made up of 19 amino acids. The CDR3 DNA follows: TGTGCCAGCAGCTTAGAAAAAGGGGGACAGAAGCCTATGAACACTGAAGCTTTCTTT. Translating gives CASSLEKGGQKPMNTEAFF.